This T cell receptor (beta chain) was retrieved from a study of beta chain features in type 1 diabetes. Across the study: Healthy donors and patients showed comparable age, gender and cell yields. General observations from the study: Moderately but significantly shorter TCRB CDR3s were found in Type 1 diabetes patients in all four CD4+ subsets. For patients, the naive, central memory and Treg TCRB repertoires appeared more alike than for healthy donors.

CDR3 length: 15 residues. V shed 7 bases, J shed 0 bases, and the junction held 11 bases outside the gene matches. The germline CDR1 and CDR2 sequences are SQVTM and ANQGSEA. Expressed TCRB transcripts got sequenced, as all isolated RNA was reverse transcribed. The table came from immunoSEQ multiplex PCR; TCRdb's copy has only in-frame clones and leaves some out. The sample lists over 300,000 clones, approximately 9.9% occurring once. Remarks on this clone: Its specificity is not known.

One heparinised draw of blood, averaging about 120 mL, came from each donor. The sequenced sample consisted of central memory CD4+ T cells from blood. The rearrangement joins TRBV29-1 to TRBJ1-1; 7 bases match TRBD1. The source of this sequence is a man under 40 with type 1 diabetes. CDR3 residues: CSAYTQTGMNTEAFF. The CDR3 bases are TGCAGCGCGTACACCCAGACAGGGATGAACACTGAAGCTTTCTTT.